This T cell receptor beta chain appears in the sequencing data of a study of cytomegalovirus exposure and HLA in healthy donors. 13 Jbeta primers and 60 Vbeta primers were used for the PCR. Here immunoSEQ multiplex PCR was the method, and the copy in TCRdb shows in-frame clones only, minus some. The sample has 150,000 to 200,000 clones; around 81% are singletons. A note on this clone: Its antigen is not identified.

This CDR3 has 15 amino acids. With V trimmed by 0 bases and J by 6 bases, 9 bases remained unmatched. Germline assignment: CDR1 SGHRS and CDR2 YFSETQ. The study, taken as a whole, reports: It emerged from a later analysis that several of the most significant clusters appeared to be linked to common viral pathogens. Solely CMV serostatus was available to characterize immune exposure. Cytomegalovirus association was listed for 164 TCR beta chains. In a later analysis, compared with equally common non-associated chains, HLA-associated beta chains were more expanded.

Sequencing input: PBMCs. The clonotype was recovered from a woman in her twenties or thirties in good health and CMV-seronegative. The chain couples TRBV5-1 to TRBJ2-7; 7 positions agree with TRBD2. The CDR3 bases are TGCGCCAGCAGCTTGGGAGGACTAGGGGCTCTCGAGCAGTACTTC. The encoded protein is CASSLGGLGALEQYF. Full variable domain (remainder filled in from reference TRBV5-1 and TRBJ2-7): KAGVTQTPRYLIKTRGQQVTLSCSPISGHRSVSWYQQTPGQGLQFLFEYFSETQRNKGNFPGRFSGRQFSNSRSEMNVSTLELGDSALYLCASSLGGLGALEQYFGPGTRLTVT.